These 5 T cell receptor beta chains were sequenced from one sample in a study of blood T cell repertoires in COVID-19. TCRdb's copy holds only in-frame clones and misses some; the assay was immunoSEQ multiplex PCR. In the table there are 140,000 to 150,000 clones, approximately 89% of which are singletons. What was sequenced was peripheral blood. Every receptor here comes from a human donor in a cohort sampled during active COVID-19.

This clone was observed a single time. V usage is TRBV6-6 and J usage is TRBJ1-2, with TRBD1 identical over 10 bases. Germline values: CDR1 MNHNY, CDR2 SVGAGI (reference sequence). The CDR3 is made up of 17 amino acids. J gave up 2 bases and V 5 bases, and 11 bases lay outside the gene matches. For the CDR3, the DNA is TGTGCCAGCAGTCCACTCGGGACAGGGGATATCAACTATGGCTACACCTTC. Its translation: CASSPLGTGDINYGYTF.

The CDR3 is CASSLAAVSGNTIYF. The CDR3, as DNA: TGTGCCAGCAGCTTGGCTGCGGTCTCTGGAAACACCATATATTTT. J is TRBJ1-3 and V is TRBV5-6; no clear D. The V gene lost 0 bases and the J gene lost 0 bases, with 7 bases spanning the gap. The CDR3 totals 15 residues. The germline gives CDR1 SGHDT, CDR2 YYEEEE.

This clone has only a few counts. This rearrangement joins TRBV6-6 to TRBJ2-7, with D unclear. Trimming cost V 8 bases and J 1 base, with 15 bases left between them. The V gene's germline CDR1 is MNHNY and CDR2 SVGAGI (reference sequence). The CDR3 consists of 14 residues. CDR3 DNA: TGTGCCAGCGAGGTAGAACGGTCGTCCTACGAGCAGTACTTC. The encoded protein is CASEVERSSYEQYF.

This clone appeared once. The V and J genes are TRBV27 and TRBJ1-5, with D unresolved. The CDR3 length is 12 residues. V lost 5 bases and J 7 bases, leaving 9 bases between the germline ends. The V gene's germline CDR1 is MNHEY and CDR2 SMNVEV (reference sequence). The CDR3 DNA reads TGTGCCAGCAGTCCCCTGGGCCAGCCCCAGCATTTT. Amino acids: CASSPLGQPQHF.

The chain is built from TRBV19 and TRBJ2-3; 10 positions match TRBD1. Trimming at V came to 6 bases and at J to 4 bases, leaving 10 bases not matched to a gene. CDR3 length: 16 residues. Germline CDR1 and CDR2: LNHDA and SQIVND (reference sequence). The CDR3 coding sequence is TGTGCCAGTAGCACACCGACAGGGGGCCTGGCAGATACGCAGTATTTT. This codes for CASSTPTGGLADTQYF.